What follows is one T cell receptor (beta chain) and its context. In the PCR, 60 Vbeta and 13 Jbeta primers were used. Here immunoSEQ multiplex PCR was the method, and the copy in TCRdb shows in-frame clones only, minus some. The table has 120,000 to 150,000 clones, 73% seen once. These data are taken from a study of cytomegalovirus exposure and HLA in healthy donors. Study overall: Most genotyped donors, approximately 77% of about 430, had Caucasian-associated genetic ancestry.

Germline CDR1 and CDR2: SGHRS and YFSETQ. Trimming removed 3 bases from V and 4 bases from J; junction bases left unmatched: 7. This CDR3 has 16 residues. The chain links TRBV5-1 to TRBJ2-1, with TRBD2 identical over 10 bases. The sample taken for sequencing was PBMCs. The TCR comes from a woman in her forties in good health and CMV-seronegative. The CDR3 reads CASSWSLAGEYNEQFF. The CDR3 nucleotides read TGCGCCAGCAGCTGGTCCCTAGCGGGGGAGTACAATGAGCAGTTCTTC.